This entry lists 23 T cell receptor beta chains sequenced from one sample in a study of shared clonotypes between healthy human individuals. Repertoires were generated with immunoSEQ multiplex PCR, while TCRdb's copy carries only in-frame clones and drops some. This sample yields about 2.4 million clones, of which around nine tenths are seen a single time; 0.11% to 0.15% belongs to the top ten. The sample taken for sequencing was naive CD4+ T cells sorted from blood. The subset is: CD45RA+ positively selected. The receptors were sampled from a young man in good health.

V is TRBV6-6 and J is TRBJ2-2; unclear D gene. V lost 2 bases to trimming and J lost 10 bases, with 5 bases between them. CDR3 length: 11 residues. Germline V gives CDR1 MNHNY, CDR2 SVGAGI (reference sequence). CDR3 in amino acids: CASSYLEELFF. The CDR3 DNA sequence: TGTGCCAGCAGTTACCTCGAGGAGCTGTTTTTT.

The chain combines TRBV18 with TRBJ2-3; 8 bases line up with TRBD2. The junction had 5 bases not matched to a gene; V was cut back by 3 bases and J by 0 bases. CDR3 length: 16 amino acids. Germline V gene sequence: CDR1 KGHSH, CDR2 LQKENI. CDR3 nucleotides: TGTGCCAGCTCACCTAATAGCGGGATTAGCACAGATACGCAGTATTTT. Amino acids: CASSPNSGISTDTQYF.

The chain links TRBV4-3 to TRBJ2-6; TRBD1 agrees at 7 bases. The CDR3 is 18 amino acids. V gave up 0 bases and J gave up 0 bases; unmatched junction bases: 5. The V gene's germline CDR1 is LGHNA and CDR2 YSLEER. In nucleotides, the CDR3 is TGCGCCAGCAGCCAAGATACAGGGGCAAGCTCTGGGGCCAACGTCCTGACTTTC. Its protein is CASSQDTGASSGANVLTF.

CDR3 in DNA: TGTGCCAGCAGCCTGCAGGGAGTCGGCGGCTACACCTTC. It is translated as CASSLQGVGGYTF. This sequence joins TRBV5-4 and TRBJ1-2; possibly TRBD1 for D (5 bases). The CDR3 sequence is 13 residues long. The germline V gene has CDR1 SGHNT and CDR2 YYREEE (reference sequence). The ends were cut back, 4 bases at V and 8 bases at J, with 15 bases in the middle.

Here the CDR3 DNA reads TGTGCCAGCACCCGGACTAGCGGGAGGAACTACGAGCAGTACTTC. This gives the protein CASTRTSGRNYEQYF. The chain links TRBV27 to TRBJ2-7, with 14 bases that match TRBD2. The J segment lost 3 bases and the V segment lost 7 bases, leaving 5 bases of the junction unmatched. Germline CDR1 and CDR2: MNHEY and SMNVEV (reference sequence). CDR3 length: 15 residues.

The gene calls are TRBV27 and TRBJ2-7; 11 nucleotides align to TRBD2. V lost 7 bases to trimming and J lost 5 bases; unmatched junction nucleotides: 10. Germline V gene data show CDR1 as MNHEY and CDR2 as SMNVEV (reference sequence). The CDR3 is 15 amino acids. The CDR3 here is CASTRSLAGAHEQYF. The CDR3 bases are TGTGCCAGCACCCGTTCACTAGCGGGAGCTCACGAGCAGTACTTC.

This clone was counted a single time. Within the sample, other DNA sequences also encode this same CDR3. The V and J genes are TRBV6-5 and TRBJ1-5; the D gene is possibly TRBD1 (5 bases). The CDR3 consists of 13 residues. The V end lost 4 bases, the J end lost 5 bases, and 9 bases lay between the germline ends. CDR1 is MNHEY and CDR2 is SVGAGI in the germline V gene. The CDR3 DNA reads TGTGCCAGCAGTTTACAAGGGGATCAGCCCCAGCATTTT. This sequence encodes CASSLQGDQPQHF.

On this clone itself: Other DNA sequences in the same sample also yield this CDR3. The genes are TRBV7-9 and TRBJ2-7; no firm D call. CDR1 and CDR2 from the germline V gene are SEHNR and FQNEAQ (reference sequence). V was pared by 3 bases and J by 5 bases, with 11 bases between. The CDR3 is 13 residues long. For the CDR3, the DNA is TGTGCCAGCAGCTTGAAGGGCCCCCACGAGCAGTACTTC. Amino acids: CASSLKGPHEQYF. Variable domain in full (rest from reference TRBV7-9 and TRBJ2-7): DTGVSQNPRHKITKRGQNVTFRCDPISEHNRLYWYRQTLGQGPEFLTYFQNEAQLEKSRLLSDRFSAERPKGSFSTLEIQRTEQGDSAMYLCASSLKGPHEQYFGPGTRLTVT.

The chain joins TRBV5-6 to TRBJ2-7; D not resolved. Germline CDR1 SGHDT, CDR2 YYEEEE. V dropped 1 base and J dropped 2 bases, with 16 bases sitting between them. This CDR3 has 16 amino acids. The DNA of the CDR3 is TGTGCCAGCAGCTTGAGAAGGAACCTGACCCCCTACGAGCAGTACTTC. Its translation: CASSLRRNLTPYEQYF.

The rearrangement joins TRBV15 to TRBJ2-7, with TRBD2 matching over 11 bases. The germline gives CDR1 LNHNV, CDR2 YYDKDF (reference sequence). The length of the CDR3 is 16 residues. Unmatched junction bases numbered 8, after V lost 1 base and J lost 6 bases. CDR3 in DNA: TGTGCCACCAGCAGAGCTAGCGGGGGGACGGGTGCCGAGCAGTACTTC. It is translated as CATSRASGGTGAEQYF.

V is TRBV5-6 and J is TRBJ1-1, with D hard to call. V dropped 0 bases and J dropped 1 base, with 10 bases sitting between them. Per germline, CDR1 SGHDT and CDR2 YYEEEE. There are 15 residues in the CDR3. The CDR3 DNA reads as TGTGCCAGCAGCTTGGTGGTCAGCCCGAACACTGAAGCTTTCTTT. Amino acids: CASSLVVSPNTEAFF.

CDR3 sequence reads: CASSIIRALGGTEAFF. Written as DNA, the CDR3 is TGTGCCAGTAGTATTATCCGGGCGCTGGGCGGCACTGAAGCTTTCTTT. The chain combines TRBV19 with TRBJ1-1, with D unresolved. V was pared by 3 bases and J by 4 bases, with 18 bases between. This CDR3 spans 16 amino acids. Germline CDR1 LNHDA, CDR2 SQIVND (reference sequence).

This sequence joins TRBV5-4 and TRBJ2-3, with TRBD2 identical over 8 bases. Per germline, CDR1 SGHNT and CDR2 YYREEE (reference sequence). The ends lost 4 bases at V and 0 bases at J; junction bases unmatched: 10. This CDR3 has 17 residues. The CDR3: CASSARTSPISTDTQYF. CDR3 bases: TGTGCCAGCAGCGCCAGGACTAGCCCCATTAGCACAGATACGCAGTATTTT.

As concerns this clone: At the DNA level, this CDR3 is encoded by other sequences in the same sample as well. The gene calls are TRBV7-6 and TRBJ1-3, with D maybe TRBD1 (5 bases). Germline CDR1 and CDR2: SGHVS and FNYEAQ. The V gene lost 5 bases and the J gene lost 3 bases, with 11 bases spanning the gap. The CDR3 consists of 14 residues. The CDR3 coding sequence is TGTGCCAGCAGCCTCGGGGGGGTTGGAAACACCATATATTTT. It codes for CASSLGGVGNTIYF.

The CDR3: CASSLQGTIYEQYF. The CDR3 bases are TGTGCCAGCTCGCTCCAGGGGACGATCTACGAGCAGTACTTC. The chain is built from TRBV18 and TRBJ2-7; tentatively, D is TRBD1 (6 bases). V was trimmed by 6 bases and J by 3 bases, leaving 15 bases between them. Germline V gene sequence: CDR1 KGHSH, CDR2 LQKENI. CDR3 length equals 14 residues.

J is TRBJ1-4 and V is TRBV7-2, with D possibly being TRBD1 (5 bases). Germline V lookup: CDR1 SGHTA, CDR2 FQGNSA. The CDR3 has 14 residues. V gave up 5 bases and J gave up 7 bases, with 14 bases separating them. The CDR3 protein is CASSTGTRGEKLFF. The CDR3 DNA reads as TGTGCCAGCAGCACGGGGACCCGGGGTGAAAAACTGTTTTTT. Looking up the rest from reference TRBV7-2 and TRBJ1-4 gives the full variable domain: GAGVSQSPSNKVTEKGKDVELRCDPISGHTALYWYRQSLGQGLEFLIYFQGNSAPDKSGLPSDRFSAERTGGSVSTLTIQRTQQEDSAVYLCASSTGTRGEKLFFGSGTQLSVL.

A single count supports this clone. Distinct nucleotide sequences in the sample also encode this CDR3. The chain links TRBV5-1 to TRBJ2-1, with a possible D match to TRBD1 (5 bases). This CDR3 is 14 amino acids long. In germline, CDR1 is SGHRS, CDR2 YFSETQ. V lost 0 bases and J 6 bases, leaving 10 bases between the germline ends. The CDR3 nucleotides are TGCGCCAGCAGCTTGGGTACAGGCCTCAATGAGCAGTTCTTC. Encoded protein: CASSLGTGLNEQFF. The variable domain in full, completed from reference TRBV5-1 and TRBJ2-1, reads KAGVTQTPRYLIKTRGQQVTLSCSPISGHRSVSWYQQTPGQGLQFLFEYFSETQRNKGNFPGRFSGRQFSNSRSEMNVSTLELGDSALYLCASSLGTGLNEQFFGPGTRLTVL.

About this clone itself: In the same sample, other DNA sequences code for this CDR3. The CDR3 sequence: CASSLGQGVDEQYF. The CDR3 bases are TGCGCCAGCAGCTTGGGGCAGGGGGTAGACGAGCAGTACTTC. This rearrangement joins TRBV5-1 to TRBJ2-7; TRBD1 aligns across 7 bases. The CDR3 is 14 amino acids. In germline, CDR1 is SGHRS, CDR2 YFSETQ. Trimming took 0 bases from V and 5 from J; bases not matched to a gene: 5.

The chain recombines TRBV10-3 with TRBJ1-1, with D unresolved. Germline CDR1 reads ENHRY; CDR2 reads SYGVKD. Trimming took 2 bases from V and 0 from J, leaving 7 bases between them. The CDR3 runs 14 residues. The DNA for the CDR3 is TGTGCCATCAGTGAGGATTATGTGAACACTGAAGCTTTCTTT. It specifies CAISEDYVNTEAFF.

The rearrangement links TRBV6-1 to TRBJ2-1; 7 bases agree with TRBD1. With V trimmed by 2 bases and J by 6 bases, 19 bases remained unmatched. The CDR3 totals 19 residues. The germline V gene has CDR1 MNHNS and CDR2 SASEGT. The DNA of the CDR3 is TGTGCCAGCAGTGAATGGGCCAGGGGGTCGGGTCTTACTACCAATGAGCAGTTCTTC. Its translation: CASSEWARGSGLTTNEQFF.

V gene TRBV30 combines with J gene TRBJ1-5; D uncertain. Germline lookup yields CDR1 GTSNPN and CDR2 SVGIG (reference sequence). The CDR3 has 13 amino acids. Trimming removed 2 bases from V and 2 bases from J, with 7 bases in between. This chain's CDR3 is CAWSKGGNQPQHF. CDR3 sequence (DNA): TGTGCCTGGAGTAAAGGAGGCAATCAGCCCCAGCATTTT.

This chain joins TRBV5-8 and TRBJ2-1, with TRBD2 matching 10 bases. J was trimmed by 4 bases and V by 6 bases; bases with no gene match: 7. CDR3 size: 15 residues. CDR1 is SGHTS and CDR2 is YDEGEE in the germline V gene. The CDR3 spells CASISGRAAYNEQFF. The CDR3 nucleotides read TGTGCCAGCATCAGCGGGAGGGCCGCATACAATGAGCAGTTCTTC.

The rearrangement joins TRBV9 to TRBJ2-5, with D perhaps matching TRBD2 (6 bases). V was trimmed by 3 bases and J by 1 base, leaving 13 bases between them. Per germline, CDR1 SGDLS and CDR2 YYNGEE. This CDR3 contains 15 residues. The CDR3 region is CASSGTGASQETQYF. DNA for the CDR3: TGTGCCAGCAGCGGGACGGGAGCATCCCAAGAGACCCAGTACTTC.